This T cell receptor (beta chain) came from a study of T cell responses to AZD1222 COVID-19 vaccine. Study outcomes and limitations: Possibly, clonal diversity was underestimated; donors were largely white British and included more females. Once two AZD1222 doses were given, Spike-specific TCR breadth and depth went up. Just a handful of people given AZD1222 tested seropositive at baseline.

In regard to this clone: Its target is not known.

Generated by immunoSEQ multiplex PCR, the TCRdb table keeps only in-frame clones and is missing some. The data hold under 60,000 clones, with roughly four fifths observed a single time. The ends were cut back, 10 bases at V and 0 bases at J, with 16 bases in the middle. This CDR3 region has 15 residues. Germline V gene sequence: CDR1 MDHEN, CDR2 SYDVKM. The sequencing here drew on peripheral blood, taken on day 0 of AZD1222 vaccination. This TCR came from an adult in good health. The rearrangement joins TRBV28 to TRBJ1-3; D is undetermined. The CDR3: CATETPGPSGNTIYF. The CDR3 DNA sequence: TGTGCCACCGAGACACCCGGGCCCTCTGGAAACACCATATATTTT.